The present T cell receptor (beta chain) was sequenced within a study of regulatory T cells in long-lasting Graves disease. Time point defined: persistent/refractory GD, antithyroid drugs over 5 years with positive TRAb. From RNA extracted from PBMCs, the TCR library was made. Arm-PCR of CDR3 regions and iRepertoire HTBI primers were the basis on which TCR beta libraries were built. Via MiXCR, TCRdb re-called the multiplex PCR reads, giving one row per CDR3 protein. The sample lists about 400,000 distinct CDR3 sequences, roughly 20% seen once, with around 21% in the top ten. This sequence was found in a female donor with Graves disease. The specimen was peripheral blood mononuclear cells (PBMCs), collected when the disease was refractory, from a patient treated with antithyroid drugs.

CDR3 in amino acids: CARSDRLYEQYF. CDR3 nucleotides: TGTGCCAGGAGTGACAGACTCTACGAGCAGTACTTC. This chain connects TRBV12-3 or TRBV12-4 to TRBJ2-7; tentatively, D is TRBD1 (5 bases). Trimming removed 9 bases at V and 3 bases at J, with 12 bases between. The CDR3 sequence is 12 residues long.